The 13 T cell receptor beta chains below all came from one sample that was sequenced in a study of blood T cell repertoires in COVID-19. This table comes from immunoSEQ multiplex PCR, and its TCRdb copy is limited to in-frame clones, with some not included. The sample holds about 180,000 clones; under 90% are singletons and the top ten take more than 5.5%. Sequences were obtained from peripheral blood. The receptors derive from a human donor in a cohort sampled during active COVID-19.

With regard to this clone: A junction end diverges from the germline sequence, so it may reflect a read error. The chain joins TRBV14 to TRBJ2-7; TRBD2 matches at 9 bases. Germline V gene data show CDR1 as SGHDN and CDR2 as FVKESK. CDR3 length: 15 residues. The CDR3 DNA reads as TGTGCCAGCAGCCGGAATAGCGGGGGCTCCCACGAGCAGTACTTC. Encoded protein: CASSRNSGGSHEQYF.

CDR3 nucleotides: TGTGCCAGCAGCTTATCCGGACACCTCTACAATGAGCAGTTCTTC. Translation gives CASSLSGHLYNEQFF. The chain is built from TRBV5-4 and TRBJ2-1; TRBD1 is a possible D gene (5 bases). V was cut by 2 bases and J by 3 bases, with 12 bases left in between. CDR1 and CDR2 (germline): SGHNT, YYREEE (reference sequence). The CDR3 extends over 15 amino acids.

The CDR3, as DNA: TGTGCCAGTAGGGGAGCGGGGGCCGGGGAGCTGTTTTTT. Protein: CASRGAGAGELFF. V and J are TRBV12-3 or TRBV12-4 and TRBJ2-2; the match to TRBD2 covers 8 bases. J lost 6 bases, V lost 9 bases, and 6 bases had no gene match. There are 13 residues in the CDR3.

The chain uses TRBV19 and TRBJ1-5; the D is unclear. Germline assignment: CDR1 LNHDA and CDR2 SQIVND (reference sequence). The CDR3 has 14 residues. V was pared by 4 bases and J by 4 bases, with 11 bases between. The CDR3 DNA sequence: TGTGCCAGTAGTACCAATCGGAGAAATCAGCCCCAGCATTTT. Its translation: CASSTNRRNQPQHF.

This clone turned up a few times. The V and J genes are TRBV5-1 and TRBJ1-3, with unresolved D. CDR3 length: 14 residues. CDR1 SGHRS and CDR2 YFSETQ come from the germline V gene. V was clipped by 2 bases and J by 0 bases, with 6 bases between them. The CDR3 loop is CASSLSISGNTIYF. The CDR3 DNA follows: TGCGCCAGCAGCTTATCCATCTCTGGAAACACCATATATTTT.

This clone was recorded only once. The chain has TRBV5-1 and TRBJ1-1, with 9 bases aligning to TRBD1. Germline trimming cut 1 base from V and 4 bases from J; bases unmatched to any gene: 8. The CDR3 loop spans 16 amino acids. Germline CDR1 SGHRS, CDR2 YFSETQ. CDR3 nucleotide sequence: TGCGCCAGCAGCTTGCGGTCCCCGACAGGGGGCACTGAAGCTTTCTTT. The encoded protein is CASSLRSPTGGTEAFF.

DNA of the CDR3: TGTGCCAGCAGTTTATCCAGGCGTAGGGGGGGAGAAGACTATGGCTACACCTTC. Translated: CASSLSRRRGGEDYGYTF. This chain connects TRBV27 to TRBJ1-2, with D perhaps matching TRBD1 (6 bases). V lost 0 bases to trimming and J lost 3 bases, with 20 bases between them. Looked up from germline, CDR1 is MNHEY and CDR2 is SMNVEV (reference sequence). The CDR3 runs 18 residues.

The chain combines TRBV27 with TRBJ1-1; tentatively, D is TRBD1 (5 bases). Trimming took 0 bases from V and 5 from J, leaving 13 bases between them. The V gene's germline CDR1 is MNHEY and CDR2 SMNVEV (reference sequence). CDR3 length equals 15 residues. The CDR3 bases are TGTGCCAGCAGTTTATCAATCGCGGGGGGTACTGAAGCTTTCTTT. This sequence encodes CASSLSIAGGTEAFF.

The chain couples TRBV30 to TRBJ2-2, with 8 positions matching TRBD2. V trimming: 8 bases; J trimming: 2 bases; junction bases outside the gene matches: 13. This CDR3 region has 16 residues. Germline CDR1 GTSNPN, CDR2 SVGIG (reference sequence). The chain's CDR3 is CAGVSDSGANTGELFF. The CDR3 nucleotides read TGTGCCGGTGTATCAGATAGCGGGGCAAACACCGGGGAGCTGTTTTTT.

The V and J genes are TRBV6-1 and TRBJ2-5; 11 bases fit TRBD2. The CDR3 runs 16 residues. After removal of 3 bases from V and 2 bases from J, the junction contained 5 bases not matched to a gene. The germline CDR1 and CDR2 sequences are MNHNS and SASEGT. The CDR3 coding sequence is TGTGCCAGCAGTGAGCCGGGACTAGCGGCACAAGAGACCCAGTACTTC. Its protein product is CASSEPGLAAQETQYF.

The chain couples TRBV9 to TRBJ1-6, with D perhaps TRBD1 (5 bases). The CDR3 is 15 amino acids. V was pared by 7 bases and J by 2 bases, with 13 bases between. In germline, CDR1 is SGDLS, CDR2 YYNGEE. In DNA form, the CDR3 reads TGTGCCAGCGGAGGGGTCCCCCCCTATAATTCACCCCTCCACTTT. Translated: CASGGVPPYNSPLHF. The entire variable domain, with the rest obtained from reference TRBV9 and TRBJ1-6, is as follows: DSGVTQTPKHLITATGQRVTLRCSPRSGDLSVYWYQQSLDQGLQFLIQYYNGEERAKGNILERFSAQQFPDLHSELNLSSLELGDSALYFCASGGVPPYNSPLHFGNGTRLTVT.

A remark on this clone: In the same sample, other DNA sequences code for this CDR3. The chain carries TRBV5-1 and TRBJ2-1; D gene ambiguous. CDR1 and CDR2 from the germline V gene are SGHRS and YFSETQ. With 0 bases removed from V and 7 bases from J, the gap between germline ends came to 5 bases. The CDR3 extends over 12 amino acids. The CDR3 sequence is CASSLGANEQFF. For the CDR3, the DNA is TGCGCCAGCAGCTTGGGGGCGAATGAGCAGTTCTTC.

The chain couples TRBV6-5 to TRBJ1-2, with D possibly TRBD1 on 6 matching bases. Germline V CDR1 and CDR2: MNHEY, SVGAGI. V was trimmed by 1 base and J by 5 bases, leaving 14 bases between them. This CDR3 region has 15 residues. CDR3 sequence reads: CASSYFSGQLYGYTF. CDR3 DNA: TGTGCCAGCAGTTACTTTTCTGGACAGTTGTATGGCTACACCTTC.